This T cell receptor (beta chain) stems from a study of shared clonotypes between healthy human individuals. Findings and caveats of the study: A few donors shared around 5.1% of their naive CD4 clonotypes.

The CDR3 consists of 16 residues. V lost 1 base and J lost 4, with 16 bases in between. Germline CDR1 reads SGHTA; CDR2 reads FQGNSA. Researchers ran the assay at a deep level. The data were produced by immunoSEQ multiplex PCR, yet TCRdb's version contains in-frame clones alone and is incomplete. The sample lists about 1.5 million clones, more than 95% occurring once. As for this clone: The antigen is not known.

V is TRBV7-2 and J is TRBJ1-2; TRBD1 might be the D (6 bases). The sequence derives from a young man in good health. Input material: naive CD4+ T cells sorted from blood. Described subset: CD45RA+ positively selected. CDR3 protein: CASSLVRGGRGYGYTF. The CDR3 bases are TGTGCCAGCAGCTTAGTGCGGGGGGGCCGGGGCTATGGCTACACCTTC.